This TCR beta chain is from a study of OX40 agonist ivuxolimab in advanced cancers. Overall study: Ivuxolimab, an agonist antibody against OX40 (CD134), was given to patients.

Method: immunoSEQ multiplex PCR; TCRdb's copy keeps in-frame clones and lacks some. The sample consists of 43,000 or so clones, about 87% of them appearing once. The investigators sampled blood at baseline, at cycle 4 day 1, and at cycle 7 day 1. Of note for this clone: As yet, its antigen is unknown.

Study-level findings and limits: The study found among the lowest clonal expansion in partial responders at 0.1-3.0 mg/kg.

V lost 6 bases and J lost 0; bases outside the gene matches: 7. The CDR3 spans 16 residues. Germline V gene data show CDR1 as LNHDA and CDR2 as SQIVND (reference sequence). The chain uses TRBV19 and TRBJ2-7, with 11 bases that match TRBD2. Sample: CD4+ or CD8+ T cells sorted from blood, taken in a trial of the OX40 agonist ivuxolimab. The sequence came from an adult with an advanced solid tumor such as melanoma, head and neck, liver or kidney cancer. The CDR3 DNA is TGTGCCAGTAGCCCCGGACTAGCGGGCAGCTCCTACGAGCAGTACTTC. Residues: CASSPGLAGSSYEQYF. The variable domain in full, completed from reference TRBV19 and TRBJ2-7, reads DGGITQSPKYLFRKEGQNVTLSCEQNLNHDAMYWYRQDPGQGLRLIYYSQIVNDFQKGDIAEGYSVSREKKESFPLTVTSAQKNPTAFYLCASSPGLAGSSYEQYFGPGTRLTVT.